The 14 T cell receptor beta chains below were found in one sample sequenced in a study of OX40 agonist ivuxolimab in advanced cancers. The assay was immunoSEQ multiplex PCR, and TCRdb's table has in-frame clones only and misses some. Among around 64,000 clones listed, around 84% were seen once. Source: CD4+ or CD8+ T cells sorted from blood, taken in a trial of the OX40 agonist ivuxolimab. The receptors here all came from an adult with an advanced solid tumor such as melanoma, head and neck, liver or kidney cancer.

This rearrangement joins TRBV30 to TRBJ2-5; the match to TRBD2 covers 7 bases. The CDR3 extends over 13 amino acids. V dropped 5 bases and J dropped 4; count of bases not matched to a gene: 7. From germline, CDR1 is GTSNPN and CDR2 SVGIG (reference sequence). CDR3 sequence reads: CAWEPTSAETQYF. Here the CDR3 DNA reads TGTGCCTGGGAACCCACTAGCGCAGAGACCCAGTACTTC.

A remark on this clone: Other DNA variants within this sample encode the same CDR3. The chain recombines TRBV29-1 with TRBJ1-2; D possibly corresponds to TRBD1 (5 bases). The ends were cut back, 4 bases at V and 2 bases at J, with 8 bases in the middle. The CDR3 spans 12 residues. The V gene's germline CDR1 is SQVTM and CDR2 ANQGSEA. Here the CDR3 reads CSVVGGNYGYTF. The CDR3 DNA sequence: TGCAGCGTTGTCGGGGGAAACTATGGCTACACCTTC.

The CDR3 sequence is CSVAAGHANTGELFF. The CDR3 DNA reads TGCAGCGTTGCAGCGGGACATGCGAACACCGGGGAGCTGTTTTTT. This chain joins TRBV29-1 and TRBJ2-2, with a tentative D call TRBD2 (7 bases). Trimming took off 4 bases at V and 0 bases at J, with 12 bases between the two ends. Germline V lookup: CDR1 SQVTM, CDR2 ANQGSEA. The length of the CDR3 is 15 residues.

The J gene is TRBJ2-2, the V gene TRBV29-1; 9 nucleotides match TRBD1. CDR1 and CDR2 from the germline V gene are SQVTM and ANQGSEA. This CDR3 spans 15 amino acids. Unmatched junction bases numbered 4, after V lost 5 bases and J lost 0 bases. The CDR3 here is CSVRQGGTNTGELFF. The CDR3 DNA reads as TGCAGCGTTCGACAGGGGGGGACGAACACCGGGGAGCTGTTTTTT.

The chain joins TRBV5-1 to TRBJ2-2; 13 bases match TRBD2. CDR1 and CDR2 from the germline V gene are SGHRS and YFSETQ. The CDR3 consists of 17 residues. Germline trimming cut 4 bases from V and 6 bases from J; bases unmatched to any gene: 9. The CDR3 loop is CASSENGLAGVAGELFF. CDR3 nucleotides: TGCGCCAGCAGCGAAAATGGACTAGCGGGGGTGGCCGGGGAGCTGTTTTTT.

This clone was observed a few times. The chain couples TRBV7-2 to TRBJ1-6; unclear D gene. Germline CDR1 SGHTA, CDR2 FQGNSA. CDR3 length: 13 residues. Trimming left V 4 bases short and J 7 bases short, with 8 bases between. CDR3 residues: CASSSPGNSPLHF. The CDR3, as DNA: TGTGCCAGCAGCTCCCCGGGGAATTCACCCCTCCACTTT.

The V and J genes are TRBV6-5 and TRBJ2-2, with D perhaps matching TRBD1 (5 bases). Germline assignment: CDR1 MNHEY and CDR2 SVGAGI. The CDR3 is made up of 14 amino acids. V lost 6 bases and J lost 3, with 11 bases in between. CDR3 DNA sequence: TGTGCCAGCAGACCCCTAGGGGACACCGGGGAGCTGTTTTTT. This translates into CASRPLGDTGELFF.

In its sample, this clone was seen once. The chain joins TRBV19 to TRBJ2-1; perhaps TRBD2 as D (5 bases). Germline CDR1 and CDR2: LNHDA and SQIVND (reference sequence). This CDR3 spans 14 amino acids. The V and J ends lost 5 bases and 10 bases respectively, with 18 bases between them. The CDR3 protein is CASSESVQVAEQFF. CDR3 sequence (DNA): TGTGCCAGTAGTGAGTCGGTGCAGGTAGCGGAGCAGTTCTTC.

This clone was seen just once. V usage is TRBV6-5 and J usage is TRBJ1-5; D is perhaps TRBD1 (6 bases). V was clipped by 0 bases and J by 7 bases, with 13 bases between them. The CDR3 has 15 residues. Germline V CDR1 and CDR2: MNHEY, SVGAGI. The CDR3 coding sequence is TGTGCCAGCAGTTACTCGAACAGGGCAATCCAGCCCCAGCATTTT. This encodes CASSYSNRAIQPQHF.

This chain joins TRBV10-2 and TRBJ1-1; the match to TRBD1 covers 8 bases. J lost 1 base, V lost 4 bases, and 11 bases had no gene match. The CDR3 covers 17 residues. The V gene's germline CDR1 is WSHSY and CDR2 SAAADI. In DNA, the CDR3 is TGCGCCAGCAGTGTCGGGGCAGGGGGCGCGGGGAACACTGAAGCTTTCTTT. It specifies CASSVGAGGAGNTEAFF.

CDR3 loop: CASSGLAGVMSEQFF. CDR3 in DNA: TGTGCCAGCAGTGGACTAGCGGGGGTAATGTCTGAGCAGTTCTTC. The rearrangement links TRBV25-1 to TRBJ2-1; the match to TRBD2 covers 12 bases. With V trimmed by 4 bases and J by 9 bases, 7 bases remained unmatched. The CDR3 is 15 residues long. Per the germline V gene, CDR1 is MGHDK and CDR2 is SYGVNS.

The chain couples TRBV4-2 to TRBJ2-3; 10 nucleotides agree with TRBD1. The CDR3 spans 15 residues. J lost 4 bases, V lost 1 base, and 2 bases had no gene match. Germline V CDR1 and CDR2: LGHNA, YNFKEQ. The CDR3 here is CASSQGTGGSDTQYF. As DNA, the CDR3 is TGTGCCAGCAGCCAAGGGACAGGGGGGTCAGATACGCAGTATTTT.

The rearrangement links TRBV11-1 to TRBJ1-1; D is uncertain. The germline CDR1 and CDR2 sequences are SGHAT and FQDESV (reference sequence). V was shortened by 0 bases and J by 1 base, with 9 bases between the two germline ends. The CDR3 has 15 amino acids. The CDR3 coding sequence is TGTGCCAGCAGCTTAGCGCTAAGACAGAACACTGAAGCTTTCTTT. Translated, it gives CASSLALRQNTEAFF. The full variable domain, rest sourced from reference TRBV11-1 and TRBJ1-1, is EAEVAQSPRYKITEKSQAVAFWCDPISGHATLYWYRQILGQGPELLVQFQDESVVDDSQLPKDRFSAERLKGVDSTLKIQPAELGDSAMYLCASSLALRQNTEAFFGQGTRLTVV.

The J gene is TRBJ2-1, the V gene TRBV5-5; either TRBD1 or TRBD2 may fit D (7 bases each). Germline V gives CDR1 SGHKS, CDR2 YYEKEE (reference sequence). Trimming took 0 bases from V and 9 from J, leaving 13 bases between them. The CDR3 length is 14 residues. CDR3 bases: TGTGCCAGCAGCTTGGAGGGAGGGGGCCTTGAGCAGTTCTTC. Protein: CASSLEGGGLEQFF.